A few counts support the clone carrying this T cell receptor (beta chain). Deletions cut 8 bases from V and 5 bases from J, with 15 bases between. The CDR3 is 13 residues long. The sample is drawn from a study of T cells in Graves' hyperthyroidism and ophthalmopathy. There were TCR beta CDR3 regions amplified from RNA transcripts. In the first-round RT-PCR of the TCR CDR3, the HTBI primer set was used. TCRdb reprocessed the multiplex PCR reads with MiXCR, giving one entry per CDR3 protein. The table records some 720,000 distinct CDR3 sequences, about 16% of them present only once. The sample was blood. The clonotype comes from a man in his late teens or twenties with Graves' hyperthyroidism. This rearrangement joins TRBV12-3 or TRBV12-4 to TRBJ1-2; D uncertain. The CDR3 nucleotides read TGTGCCAGCCTCCCGTGGTCTGGTTATGGCTACACCTTC. It specifies CASLPWSGYGYTF.